Presented here are 12 T cell receptor beta chains from one specimen sequenced in a study of T-cell memory formation after mild COVID-19. From the 5' RACE reads, TCRdb called clonotypes with MiXCR, one entry per CDR3 protein. The sample records about 390,000 distinct CDR3 sequences, approximately 15% being singletons. The specimen was PBMCs or a T cell subset sorted from them (not recorded which). These receptors originate from a man aged 18 to 29 who had mild COVID-19 (a few samples of this study predate the infection). Cell type and time point are not known.

The chain employs TRBV20-1 and TRBJ2-3; TRBD2 agrees at 9 bases. After removal of 3 bases from V and 1 base from J, the junction contained 8 bases not matched to a gene. The V gene's germline CDR1 is DFQATT and CDR2 SNEGSKA (reference sequence). The length of the CDR3 is 16 residues. The CDR3: CSASHSGGTRTDTQYF. CDR3 nucleotides: TGCAGTGCTAGTCACAGCGGGGGGACTCGCACAGATACGCAGTATTTT.

This clonotype was recorded a few times. The genes are TRBV20-1 and TRBJ2-5, with D maybe TRBD1 (6 bases). This CDR3 has 12 residues. V was clipped by 6 bases and J by 6 bases, with 14 bases between them. Germline V gene lookup returns CDR1 DFQATT and CDR2 SNEGSKA (reference sequence). CDR3 region: CSADSRAKTQYF. In DNA form, the CDR3 reads TGCAGTGCGGACAGTCGGGCCAAGACCCAGTACTTC.

The V and J genes are TRBV18 and TRBJ1-1; D is possibly TRBD1 (5 bases). From germline, CDR1 is KGHSH and CDR2 LQKENI. V lost 2 bases to trimming and J lost 5 bases, with 21 bases between them. This CDR3 has 17 residues. CDR3 DNA: TGTGCCAGCTCACCAGGGTTGCTAGGGGAAGGTAGAACTGAAGCTTTCTTT. This codes for CASSPGLLGEGRTEAFF.

This clonotype has just a few counts. The genes are TRBV24-1 and TRBJ2-2; D is uncertain. The V gene's germline CDR1 is KGHDR and CDR2 SFDVKD. CDR3 size: 13 residues. V was cut by 4 bases and J by 5 bases, with 7 bases left in between. CDR3 sequence reads: CATSEGWTGELFF. CDR3 nucleotides: TGTGCCACCAGTGAAGGTTGGACCGGGGAGCTGTTTTTT.

This rearrangement joins TRBV28 to TRBJ2-7; 10 bases line up with TRBD1. Germline V lookup: CDR1 MDHEN, CDR2 SYDVKM. Trimming removed 6 bases from V and 5 bases from J; junction bases left unmatched: 4. The CDR3 has 13 residues. The CDR3 nucleotides are TGTGCCAGCAGCTCGGGACAGGGGAACGAGCAGTACGTC. Protein: CASSSGQGNEQYV.

The gene calls are TRBV12-3 or TRBV12-4 and TRBJ2-2; 12 bases align to TRBD2. This CDR3 is 16 amino acids long. Trimming at V came to 6 bases and at J to 4 bases, leaving 6 bases not matched to a gene. The CDR3 loop reads CASSASGGAGTGELFF. CDR3 nucleotides: TGTGCCAGCAGCGCTAGCGGGGGGGCGGGCACCGGGGAGCTGTTTTTT.

In its sample, this clonotype was seen a few times. This chain links TRBV2 with TRBJ1-5; 7 nucleotides line up with TRBD1. This CDR3 spans 14 amino acids. V lost 7 bases, J lost 6 bases, and 9 bases stayed unmatched. Germline CDR1 is SNHLY and CDR2 is FYNNEI. The CDR3, as DNA: TGTGCCAGCAACCGACAGGGAACGGGTCAGCCCCAGCATTTT. It translates to CASNRQGTGQPQHF.

This clonotype came up a few times. V usage is TRBV4-1 and J usage is TRBJ1-5, with 8 bases fitting TRBD1. Germline loops: CDR1 MGHRA, CDR2 YSYEKL. The CDR3 contains 16 residues. Losses at the gene ends were 2 bases for V and 9 bases for J; bases not matched to a gene: 12. The CDR3 spells CASSQIKKQGAWPQHF. The CDR3 region has the DNA TGCGCCAGCAGCCAAATCAAAAAGCAGGGGGCTTGGCCCCAGCATTTT.

At least ten counts were recorded for this clonotype. The V and J genes are TRBV10-3 and TRBJ2-6; D may be TRBD2 (5 bases). The CDR3 runs to 16 residues. Germline CDR1 is ENHRY and CDR2 is SYGVKD. Trimming pared 0 bases from V and 2 bases from J, leaving 8 bases between. The CDR3 region is CAISESIGTGANVLTF. CDR3 coding DNA: TGTGCCATCAGTGAGTCGATCGGGACTGGGGCCAACGTCCTGACTTTC.

V is TRBV6-5 and J is TRBJ1-1; D is ambiguous. The germline V and J ends were trimmed by 6 bases and 1 base, with 9 bases remaining between them. Per the germline V gene, CDR1 is MNHEY and CDR2 is SVGAGI. There are 13 residues in the CDR3. The CDR3 loop is CASRDPRNTEAFF. CDR3 in DNA: TGTGCCAGCAGGGACCCTCGGAACACTGAAGCTTTCTTT.

This chain joins TRBV27 and TRBJ2-7; D is perhaps TRBD1 (6 bases). Trimming removed 3 bases at V and 3 bases at J, with 18 bases between. Germline lookup yields CDR1 MNHEY and CDR2 SMNVEV (reference sequence). There are 16 residues in the CDR3. The DNA for the CDR3 is TGTGCCAGCAGTTTGCCAAGCAGGGGCTCCCTCTACGAGCAGTACGTC. Residues: CASSLPSRGSLYEQYV.

The gene calls are TRBV7-2 and TRBJ1-6, with D maybe TRBD1 (5 bases). With 6 bases removed from V and 4 bases from J, the gap between germline ends came to 13 bases. This CDR3 region has 15 residues. Germline V gene data show CDR1 as SGHTA and CDR2 as FQGNSA. The CDR3 coding sequence is TGTGCCAGCAGTCTCGCGGGACGGTATAATTCACCCCTCCACTTT. Its translation is CASSLAGRYNSPLHF.